Presented here are 8 T cell receptor beta chains from one specimen sequenced in a study of OX40 agonist ivuxolimab in advanced cancers. Profiling relied on immunoSEQ multiplex PCR, and the TCRdb table lists in-frame clones only, not all of them. The sample has under 100,000 clones; approximately 80% are singletons. The input for sequencing was CD4+ or CD8+ T cells sorted from blood, taken in a trial of the OX40 agonist ivuxolimab. These receptors were obtained from an adult with an advanced solid tumor such as melanoma, head and neck, liver or kidney cancer.

The chain has TRBV7-2 and TRBJ2-7, with TRBD2 matching over 9 bases. The CDR3 has 14 amino acids. J lost 2 bases, V lost 4 bases, and 3 bases had no gene match. In germline, CDR1 is SGHTA, CDR2 FQGNSA. The CDR3 loop reads CASSSVAGAYEQYF. The CDR3 bases are TGTGCCAGCAGCTCTGTAGCGGGGGCCTACGAGCAGTACTTC.

J is TRBJ1-3 and V is TRBV4-1; D may be TRBD1 (5 bases). CDR3 length: 16 amino acids. Trimming stripped 4 bases from V and 4 bases from J, with 17 bases between. Germline V gene sequence: CDR1 MGHRA, CDR2 YSYEKL. The CDR3 reads CASSPQVPGSGNTIYF. The CDR3 DNA sequence: TGCGCCAGCAGCCCCCAGGTCCCAGGGTCAGGAAACACCATATATTTT.

The V call is TRBV6-5, the J call TRBJ1-1; 7 bases match TRBD1. V lost 10 bases and J lost 4; bases outside the gene matches: 12. CDR3 length: 14 residues. Germline CDR1 reads MNHEY; CDR2 reads SVGAGI. The CDR3 nucleotides read TGTGCCACCCGGGGTCCCGACAGGGCCACTGAAGCTTTCTTT. Translation gives CATRGPDRATEAFF.

The J gene is TRBJ2-5, the V gene TRBV29-1, with 7 bases lining up with TRBD1. The germline V gene encodes CDR1 SQVTM and CDR2 ANQGSEA. V gave up 7 bases and J gave up 5 bases; unmatched junction bases: 10. This CDR3 comprises 13 residues. CDR3 in amino acids: CSAVAGGLETQYF. In DNA form, the CDR3 reads TGCAGCGCTGTGGCAGGGGGTTTGGAGACCCAGTACTTC.

The genes are TRBV5-6 and TRBJ2-7; D gene ambiguous. The V gene's germline CDR1 is SGHDT and CDR2 YYEEEE. The CDR3 sequence is 13 residues long. V was shortened by 6 bases and J by 4 bases, with 14 bases between the two germline ends. The CDR3, as DNA: TGTGCCAGCACCCCCGGACCCGCTTACGAGCAGTACTTC. It translates to CASTPGPAYEQYF.

This clone turned up a few times. The chain couples TRBV15 to TRBJ1-4, with 9 nucleotides matching TRBD1. V shed 3 bases, J shed 5 bases, and the junction held 7 bases outside the gene matches. This CDR3 comprises 16 residues. The germline CDR1 and CDR2 sequences are LNHNV and YYDKDF (reference sequence). The CDR3 nucleotides are TGTGCCACCAGCAGGAGGGGACAGGGTCTCAATGAAAAACTGTTTTTT. Its translation is CATSRRGQGLNEKLFF.

This clone occurred once. The chain carries TRBV5-1 and TRBJ1-4; D gene ambiguous. Germline CDR1 reads SGHRS; CDR2 reads YFSETQ. V lost 2 bases, J lost 1 base, and 3 bases lay in between. The CDR3 consists of 13 residues. The CDR3, as DNA: TGCGCCAGCAGCTTCATAACTAATGAAAAACTGTTTTTT. Translated: CASSFITNEKLFF.

The V call is TRBV6-5, the J call TRBJ2-7, with D perhaps matching TRBD2 (5 bases). V dropped 0 bases and J dropped 5 bases, with 11 bases sitting between them. Germline CDR1 MNHEY, CDR2 SVGAGI. The length of the CDR3 is 14 residues. The CDR3 protein is CASSYSESGNEQYF. In nucleotides, the CDR3 is TGTGCCAGCAGTTACTCGGAGTCGGGGAACGAGCAGTACTTC.